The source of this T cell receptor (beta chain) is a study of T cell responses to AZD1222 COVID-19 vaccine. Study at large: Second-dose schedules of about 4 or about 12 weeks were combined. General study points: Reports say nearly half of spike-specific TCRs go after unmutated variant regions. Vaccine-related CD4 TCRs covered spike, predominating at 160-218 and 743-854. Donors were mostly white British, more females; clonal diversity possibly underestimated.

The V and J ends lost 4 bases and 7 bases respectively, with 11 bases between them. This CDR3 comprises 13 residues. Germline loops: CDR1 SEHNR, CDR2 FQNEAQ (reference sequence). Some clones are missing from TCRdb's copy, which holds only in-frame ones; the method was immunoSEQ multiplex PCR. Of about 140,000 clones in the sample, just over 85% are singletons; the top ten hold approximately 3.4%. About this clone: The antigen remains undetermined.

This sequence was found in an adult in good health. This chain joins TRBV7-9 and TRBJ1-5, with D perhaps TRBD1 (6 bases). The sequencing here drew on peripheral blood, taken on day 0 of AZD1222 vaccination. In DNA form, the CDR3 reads TGTGCCAGCAGCTGGGGGCAGGCGCAGCCCCAGCATTTT. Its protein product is CASSWGQAQPQHF.